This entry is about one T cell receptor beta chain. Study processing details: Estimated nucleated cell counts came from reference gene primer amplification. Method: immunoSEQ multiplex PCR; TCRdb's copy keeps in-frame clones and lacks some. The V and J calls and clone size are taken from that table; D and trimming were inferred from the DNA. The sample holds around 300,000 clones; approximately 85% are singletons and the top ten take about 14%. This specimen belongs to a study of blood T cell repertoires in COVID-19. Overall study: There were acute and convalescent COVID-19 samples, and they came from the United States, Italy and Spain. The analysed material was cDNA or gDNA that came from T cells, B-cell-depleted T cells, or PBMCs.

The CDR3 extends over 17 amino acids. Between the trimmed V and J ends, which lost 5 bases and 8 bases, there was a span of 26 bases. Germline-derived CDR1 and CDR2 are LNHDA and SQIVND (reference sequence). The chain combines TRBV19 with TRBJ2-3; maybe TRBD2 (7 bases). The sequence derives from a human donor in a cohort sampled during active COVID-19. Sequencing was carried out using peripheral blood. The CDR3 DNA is TGTGCCAGTAGTGCCTCGGGGGGCGAGTTAGGAGTTGGTACGCAGTATTTT. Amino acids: CASSASGGELGVGTQYF.